These T cell receptor beta chains were read from a single sample in a study of blood T cell repertoires in COVID-19. Clones were read by immunoSEQ multiplex PCR, and TCRdb kept only the in-frame ones, dropping some. The sample records 250,000 to 350,000 clones, about 91% being singletons. The source material was PBMCs or T cells enriched from blood (not recorded which). The receptors derive from a woman younger than 30 who had recovered from COVID-19. Both conserved end residues are part of each CDR3. D genes are given only for firm matches. Clone size, where shown, is once, few, many, or a class for clones that have expanded.

clone_size d_call j_call v_call cdr3_nt cdr3_aa
NA TRBD1 TRBJ2-1 TRBV10-3 TGTGCCACGAGGGACCAGGGGGCGCATACTGAGCAGTTCTTC CATRDQGAHTEQFF
NA TRBD1 TRBJ2-5 TRBV10-3 TGTGCCATCAGTGTACAGGGGGCCTTGGAGACCCAGTACTTC CAISVQGALETQYF
NA TRBD2 TRBJ2-1 TRBV7-2 TGTGCCAGCAGCCCCTTAGCGGGCCCACGGGGAGAGCAGTTCTTC CASSPLAGPRGEQFF
NA TRBD1 TRBJ1-2 TRBV14 TGTGCCAGCAGCTTCCGGACAGGCAGGGGACGATATGGCTACACCTTC CASSFRTGRGRYGYTF
NA TRBD1 TRBJ2-2 TRBV18 TGTGCCAGCTCACCCAGGACAGGGACGAACACCGGGGAGCTGTTTTTT CASSPRTGTNTGELFF
few NA TRBJ1-2 TRBV7-2 TGTGCCAGCAGCTACCCTTTCCTAGGCCAGGGAATTTTCAACTATGGCTACACCTTC CASSYPFLGQGIFNYGYTF
NA NA TRBJ1-2 TRBV3-1/TRBV3-2 TGTGCCAGCAGCCAAGATTTAAGCAGGTCCTTTGGCTACACCTTC CASSQDLSRSFGYTF
NA TRBD1 TRBJ1-6 TRBV3-1/TRBV3-2 TGTGCCAGCAGAATTGGGACAGGGGATTCACCCCTCCACTTT CASRIGTGDSPLHF
NA TRBD1 TRBJ2-1 TRBV14 TGTGCCAGCAGCCAAGAAATGGGACAGAGATACAATGAGCAGTTCTTC CASSQEMGQRYNEQFF
NA NA TRBJ2-7 TRBV29-1 TGCAGCGTGGAATGGCCGTCGGGCTCCTACGAGCAGTACTTC CSVEWPSGSYEQYF
few NA TRBJ2-5 TRBV24-1 TGTGCCACCAGTGACCCCGCATCAAGAGGGGAGACCCAGTACTTC CATSDPASRGETQYF
NA NA TRBJ1-2 TRBV7-2 TGTGCCAGCAGCTCCACCGCGGCAGGGATGTGGTATGGCTACACCTTC CASSSTAAGMWYGYTF
NA TRBD2 TRBJ2-1 TRBV27 TGTGCCAGCAGTTCTCTTTTGGCGGGGGGGCTAAGATCCCTACAGTTCTTC CASSSLLAGGLRSLQFF
NA TRBD1 TRBJ1-6 TRBV4-2 TGTGCCAGCAGCTATACCGGGACAGGGAGCTCCTATAATTCACCCCTCCACTTT CASSYTGTGSSYNSPLHF
few TRBD2 TRBJ2-5 TRBV14 TGTGCCAGCAGCTCCCGACTAGCAGACTACCAAGAGACCCAGTACTTC CASSSRLADYQETQYF
once TRBD1 TRBJ1-4 TRBV7-2 TGTGCCAGCAGCTCGCAGGGGGCTTTTGAAAAACTGTTTTTT CASSSQGAFEKLFF
NA NA TRBJ1-2 TRBV28 TGTGCCAGCACTCTACGGGGGGCAGGGCTTTATGGCTACACCTTC CASTLRGAGLYGYTF
NA TRBD2 TRBJ2-1 TRBV5-1 TGCGCCAGCAGCTTGGGAGCGGGATACAATGAGCAGTTCTTC CASSLGAGYNEQFF
NA NA TRBJ2-7 TRBV27 TGTGCCAGCAGTTGGGCAGGGGACTACGAGCAGTACTTC CASSWAGDYEQYF
NA NA TRBJ2-1 TRBV6-1 TGTGCCAGCAGTGAATATAGCGGCACGAGGCAGTTCTTC CASSEYSGTRQFF
NA NA TRBJ1-2 TRBV11-2 TGTGCCAGCAGCGTCGGGGGTGGCTATGGCTACACCTTC CASSVGGGYGYTF
NA TRBD1 TRBJ1-2 TRBV7-9 TGTGCCAGCAGCTTAACGGGACAGGCAGCTAACTATGGCTACACCTTC CASSLTGQAANYGYTF
NA NA TRBJ2-7 TRBV2 TGTGCCAGCAGGCCACAGGGCCTCTCCTACGAGCAGTACTTC CASRPQGLSYEQYF
few NA TRBJ1-1 TRBV19 TGTGCCAGTAGTGTGGGCGGGCTTATGAACACTGAAGCTTTCTTT CASSVGGLMNTEAFF
NA TRBD1 TRBJ1-5 TRBV28 TGTGCCAGCAGTATTCGGGACAGCAAATATCAGCCCCAGCATTTT CASSIRDSKYQPQHF
few NA TRBJ2-2 TRBV9 TGTGCCAGCAGCGTAGGAGGGAGCGGGGAGCTGTTTTTT CASSVGGSGELFF
NA NA TRBJ1-5 TRBV7-8 TGTGCCAGCAGCTTTCGTTGGTCAGGGGATGGCCAGCCCCAGCATTTT CASSFRWSGDGQPQHF
once TRBD1 TRBJ1-2 TRBV4-2 TGTGCCAGCAGCCAAGAAGTGACAGGGGTGGAATATGGCTACACCTTC CASSQEVTGVEYGYTF
NA TRBD2 TRBJ2-3 TRBV5-1 TGCGCCAGCAGCACGGAACTAGCGGGGAACACAGATACGCAGTATTTT CASSTELAGNTDTQYF
NA NA TRBJ1-2 TRBV18 TGTGCCAGCTCACCACCGAGTTTGCGAAACTATGGCTACACCTTC CASSPPSLRNYGYTF
NA NA TRBJ2-5 TRBV6-2/TRBV6-3 TGTGCCAGCAGTTACAGGGCGGGCCTGCAAGAGACCCAGTACTTC CASSYRAGLQETQYF
NA NA TRBJ1-6 TRBV10-3 TGTGCCATCAGTCCAGGGGACGCCTATAATTCACCCCTCCACTTT CAISPGDAYNSPLHF
once TRBD1 TRBJ2-7 TRBV7-9 TGTGCCAGCAGCTCACTACCGGGACAGGGTCCCTACGAGCAGTACTTC CASSSLPGQGPYEQYF
NA NA TRBJ2-7 TRBV12-2 TGTGCAAGTCACTTAGCGCCTAGGGAGCGGGAGTCTTCCGAGCAGTACTTC CASHLAPRERESSEQYF
NA NA TRBJ1-2 TRBV25-1 TGTGCCAGCAGTGTCTGGGGAGGCTATGGCTACACCTTC CASSVWGGYGYTF
once NA TRBJ1-3 TRBV19 TGTGCCAGTAGTCAGGGGAGCTCTGGAAACACCATATATTTT CASSQGSSGNTIYF
NA NA TRBJ1-2 TRBV12-3/TRBV12-4 TGTGCCAGCAGTTTGGGAGGCGGCTACACCTTC CASSLGGGYTF
NA NA TRBJ1-4 TRBV15 TGTGCCACCAGCAGAGGGGGAGAAACTAATGAAAAACTGTTTTTT CATSRGGETNEKLFF
NA NA TRBJ1-4 TRBV6-5 TGTGCCAGCCGAGGCCACCTTGCAACTAATGAAAAACTGTTTTTT CASRGHLATNEKLFF
NA NA TRBJ2-1 TRBV7-9 TGTGCCAGCGGTAGGGAGGGGGTTTACAATGAGCAGTTCTTC CASGREGVYNEQFF
NA NA TRBJ1-2 TRBV5-1 TGCGCCAGCAGCTTAATAGCCACCTCCTTTAACTATGGCTACACCTTC CASSLIATSFNYGYTF
NA NA TRBJ2-7 TRBV28 TGTGCCAGCAGTTTGTCAGGGACCTACGAGCAGTACTTC CASSLSGTYEQYF
NA TRBD2 TRBJ2-3 TRBV11-3 TGTGCCAGCAGCCTTCGGACTAGCGGGAGCCCGCAGTATTTT CASSLRTSGSPQYF
NA TRBD1 TRBJ1-2 TRBV11-2 TGTGCCAGCAGCTTAGGTGGGACAGGGAAATATGGCTACACCTTC CASSLGGTGKYGYTF
NA NA TRBJ2-7 TRBV15 TGTGCCACCAGCAGAGGGTCTAAAGCCGAGCAGTACTTC CATSRGSKAEQYF
NA NA TRBJ2-2 TRBV12-3/TRBV12-4 TGTGCCAGCAGTTTTCCGGCCGGGGAGCTGTTTTTT CASSFPAGELFF
NA NA TRBJ2-1 TRBV3-1/TRBV3-2 TGTGCCAGCAGCCAAGTACAGGGCGTGTATGAGCAGTTCTTC CASSQVQGVYEQFF
NA NA TRBJ2-1 TRBV4-1 TGCGCCAGCAGCCAATCAAATGAGCAGTTCTTC CASSQSNEQFF
NA NA TRBJ1-5 TRBV6-5 TGTGCCAGCAGTTACTATAACACGGGTCAGCCCCAGCATTTT CASSYYNTGQPQHF
NA NA TRBJ2-5 TRBV29-1 TGCAGCGCCCTAGGTAGTCGGGAGACCCAGTACTTC CSALGSRETQYF
few TRBD1 TRBJ1-4 TRBV19 TGTGCCAGTAGTCTAAATACAGGGGGTGAGAAGGAAAAACTGTTTTTT CASSLNTGGEKEKLFF